There are many counts of the clone carrying this TCR beta chain. With TRAV- and TRBV-specific primers, first-strand cDNA was made, covering the alpha and beta chains. TCRs were amplified for about 18 PCR cycles with a constant-region primer and V-primer adapter. Each CDR3 protein gets one entry after TCRdb re-called the reads with MiXCR. The sample records approximately 84,000 distinct CDR3 sequences, 15% to 20% being singletons. Time point described: before trial treatment. Administered to the donors were nivolumab, ipilimumab, aspirin, low-dose cyclophosphamide and low-dose radiotherapy. The CDR3 is made up of 16 amino acids. Germline CDR1 reads SGHTA; CDR2 reads FQGNSA. J was trimmed by 4 bases and V by 6 bases; bases with no gene match: 10. This specimen belongs to a study of low-dose radiotherapy and immunotherapy resistance in tumors. Study information: Each patient was administered nivolumab intravenously at 240 mg, which was a flat dose, every two weeks, along with intravenous ipilimumab at 1 mg/kg every six weeks. Patients received cyclophosphamide 200 mg/m2 intravenously every two weeks, the day before radiation-immunotherapy.

This TCR derives from a male donor with prostate cancer. The material sequenced was PBMCs, taken before treatment. V and J are TRBV7-2 and TRBJ2-1; 9 bases fit TRBD2. In nucleotides, the CDR3 is TGTGCCAGCAGGAGCAGCGGGGGGCAGACGTACAATGAGCAGTTCTTC. It codes for CASRSSGGQTYNEQFF.